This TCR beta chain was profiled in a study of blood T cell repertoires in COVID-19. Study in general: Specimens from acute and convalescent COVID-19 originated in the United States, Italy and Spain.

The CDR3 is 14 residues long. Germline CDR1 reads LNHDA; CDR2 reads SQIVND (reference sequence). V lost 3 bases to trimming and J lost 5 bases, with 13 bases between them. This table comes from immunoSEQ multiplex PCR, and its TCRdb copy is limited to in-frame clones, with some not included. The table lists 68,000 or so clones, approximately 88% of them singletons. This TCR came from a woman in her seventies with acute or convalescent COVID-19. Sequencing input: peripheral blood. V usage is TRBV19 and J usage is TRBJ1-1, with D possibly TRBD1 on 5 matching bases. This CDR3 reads CASSIIAQGTEAFF. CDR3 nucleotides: TGTGCCAGTAGTATTATAGCCCAGGGAACTGAAGCTTTCTTT.